This entry lists 30 T cell receptor beta chains sequenced from one sample in a study of neoadjuvant nivolumab and ipilimumab in lung cancer. TCRdb's table, derived via immunoSEQ multiplex PCR, lists solely in-frame clones and lacks some. The sample yields around 20,000 clones, more than 75% seen once. Sequencing used tumor tissue, obtained after neoadjuvant nivolumab, alone or with ipilimumab, at or shortly before surgery. The source is an adult with non-small cell lung cancer.

In its sample, this clone was seen a few times. The chain combines TRBV6-1 with TRBJ2-3; the match to TRBD2 covers 10 bases. Trimming removed 4 bases from V and 1 base from J; junction bases left unmatched: 5. Germline CDR1 is MNHNS and CDR2 is SASEGT. This CDR3 has 16 amino acids. The CDR3 loop reads CASSVTGTSGTDTQYF. The DNA for the CDR3 is TGTGCCAGCAGTGTAACCGGGACTAGCGGCACAGATACGCAGTATTTT.

The chain combines TRBV5-5 with TRBJ1-1, with D uncertain. CDR1 is SGHKS, CDR2 YYEKEE, per germline (reference sequence). The CDR3 consists of 12 residues. V was cut by 0 bases and J by 3 bases, with 3 bases left in between. For the CDR3, the DNA is TGTGCCAGCAGCTTGGGGTACACTGAAGCTTTCTTT. Encoded protein: CASSLGYTEAFF.

This chain's CDR3 is CASSVGGDYGYTF. Written as DNA, the CDR3 is TGTGCCAGCAGCGTAGGGGGGGACTATGGCTACACCTTC. The rearrangement uses TRBV9 and TRBJ1-2, with D tentatively TRBD1 (5 bases). This CDR3 is 13 amino acids long. V lost 0 bases to trimming and J lost 3 bases, with 6 bases between them. Germline loops: CDR1 SGDLS, CDR2 YYNGEE.

The chain is built from TRBV5-1 and TRBJ2-5; TRBD2 matches 7 bases. The germline V gene encodes CDR1 SGHRS and CDR2 YFSETQ. J was trimmed by 5 bases and V by 2 bases; bases with no gene match: 6. This CDR3 has 14 residues. CDR3 in DNA: TGCGCCAGCAGCTTTTTTTCCGGGGGGGAGACCCAGTACTTC. Residues: CASSFFSGGETQYF.

This clone was seen a handful of times. In DNA form, the CDR3 reads TGTGCCAGCAGCTTAGATCGGGCTAAATACAATGAGCAGTTCTTC. Translated: CASSLDRAKYNEQFF. The chain links TRBV7-6 to TRBJ2-1; D unclear. V was trimmed by 1 base and J by 4 bases, leaving 11 bases between them. Germline lookup yields CDR1 SGHVS and CDR2 FNYEAQ. This CDR3 has 15 amino acids.

This chain uses TRBV11-2 with TRBJ2-7, with 12 nucleotides matching TRBD2. The germline CDR1 and CDR2 sequences are SGHAT and FQNNGV. CDR3 length equals 15 residues. V trimming: 5 bases; J trimming: 3 bases; junction bases outside the gene matches: 5. Here the CDR3 reads CASSRRLAGDYEQYF. The CDR3, as DNA: TGTGCCAGCAGCCGGAGACTAGCGGGAGACTACGAGCAGTACTTC.

This clone showed up just a few times. The chain links TRBV20-1 to TRBJ2-1; D call uncertain. The CDR3 has 11 amino acids. In germline, CDR1 is DFQATT, CDR2 SNEGSKA (reference sequence). V lost 6 bases to trimming and J lost 4 bases, with 7 bases between them. The CDR3 DNA reads as TGCAGTGCCGCCGGTTACAATGAGCAGTTCTTC. This translates into CSAAGYNEQFF.

The chain combines TRBV5-1 with TRBJ1-4; D might be TRBD1 (6 bases). The CDR3 totals 14 residues. CDR1 is SGHRS, CDR2 YFSETQ, per germline. V dropped 5 bases and J dropped 0 bases, with 8 bases sitting between them. This CDR3 is CASSNRATNEKLFF. In nucleotides, the CDR3 is TGCGCCAGCAGTAACAGGGCAACTAATGAAAAACTGTTTTTT.

The rearrangement uses TRBV19 and TRBJ1-2; D is undetermined. The CDR3 sequence is 11 residues long. CDR1 is LNHDA, CDR2 SQIVND, per germline (reference sequence). The germline V and J ends were trimmed by 3 bases and 10 bases, with 9 bases remaining between them. CDR3 DNA: TGTGCCAGTAGTATGGGCCTGGACTACACCTTC. Translated, it gives CASSMGLDYTF.

The chain is built from TRBV25-1 and TRBJ2-1; 8 bases fit TRBD1. This CDR3 has 16 residues. The V segment lost 4 bases and the J segment 0 bases; nucleotides outside the gene matches: 5. Germline assignment: CDR1 MGHDK and CDR2 SYGVNS. The CDR3 loop reads CASSGTGTGSYNEQFF. CDR3 in DNA: TGTGCCAGCAGTGGGACCGGGACAGGCTCCTACAATGAGCAGTTCTTC.

Written as DNA, the CDR3 is TGTGCCAGCGATTGGACCCCAACCCATAGAAACAATGAGCAGTTCTTC. The encoded protein is CASDWTPTHRNNEQFF. The V and J genes are TRBV2 and TRBJ2-1; D remains unclear. Germline values: CDR1 SNHLY, CDR2 FYNNEI. The CDR3 runs to 16 residues. V lost 8 bases and J 5 bases, leaving 22 bases between the germline ends.

This clone was seen only a few times. The chain combines TRBV4-1 with TRBJ2-7; the match to TRBD2 covers 13 bases. The J segment lost 9 bases and the V segment lost 3 bases, leaving 11 bases of the junction unmatched. CDR1 and CDR2 from the germline V gene are MGHRA and YSYEKL. The CDR3 runs 16 residues. The CDR3 is CASSQNPGLAGSGQYF. Written as DNA, the CDR3 is TGCGCCAGCAGCCAGAACCCGGGACTAGCGGGATCAGGGCAGTACTTC.

This clone has only a few counts. The chain recombines TRBV6-5 with TRBJ1-5; 7 positions match TRBD1. The ends lost 5 bases at V and 6 bases at J; junction bases unmatched: 7. CDR3 length: 14 amino acids. The germline gives CDR1 MNHEY, CDR2 SVGAGI. Written as DNA, the CDR3 is TGTGCCAGCAGTCAAGACAGGGTAATTCAGCCCCAGCATTTT. This gives the protein CASSQDRVIQPQHF.

The rearrangement uses TRBV30 and TRBJ1-1; D uncertain. Germline V lookup: CDR1 GTSNPN, CDR2 SVGIG (reference sequence). CDR3 size: 14 residues. Trimming cost V 0 bases and J 0 bases, with 8 bases left between them. The DNA for the CDR3 is TGTGCCTGGAGTGTGAATAGAATGAACACTGAAGCTTTCTTT. Translated, it gives CAWSVNRMNTEAFF.

This sequence joins TRBV20-1 and TRBJ1-1; no definite D call. Trimming removed 3 bases at V and 2 bases at J, with 1 base between. Germline V gene sequence: CDR1 DFQATT, CDR2 SNEGSKA (reference sequence). The CDR3 runs 10 residues. CDR3 DNA: TGCAGTGCTAGCAACACTGAAGCTTTCTTT. This codes for CSASNTEAFF.

The chain uses TRBV7-2 and TRBJ2-7; 9 bases are shared with TRBD1. The CDR3 totals 14 residues. The V gene's germline CDR1 is SGHTA and CDR2 FQGNSA. Trimming took 5 bases from V and 4 from J; bases not matched to a gene: 6. The CDR3 here is CASSTDRGRYEQYF. The CDR3 DNA reads TGTGCCAGCAGCACGGACAGGGGAAGGTACGAGCAGTACTTC.

The chain has TRBV7-2 and TRBJ2-2; no clear D gene. Germline loops: CDR1 SGHTA, CDR2 FQGNSA. The CDR3 totals 13 residues. The ends were cut back, 2 bases at V and 9 bases at J, with 10 bases in the middle. In DNA form, the CDR3 reads TGTGCCAGCAGCTTATTGGTCGGGCGGGAGCTGTTTTTT. Protein product: CASSLLVGRELFF.

The rearrangement links TRBV6-1 to TRBJ1-5; TRBD1 agrees at 7 bases. Germline V gene lookup returns CDR1 MNHNS and CDR2 SASEGT. Trimming at V came to 6 bases and at J to 4 bases, leaving 3 bases not matched to a gene. The CDR3 is made up of 13 amino acids. CDR3 sequence reads: CASRATGNQPQHF. Written as DNA, the CDR3 is TGTGCCAGCAGGGCGACAGGGAATCAGCCCCAGCATTTT.

The chain employs TRBV5-1 and TRBJ1-6; TRBD1 might be the D (5 bases). Trimming took 5 bases from V and 11 from J, leaving 17 bases between them. From germline, CDR1 is SGHRS and CDR2 YFSETQ. The CDR3 is made up of 14 amino acids. Written as DNA, the CDR3 is TGCGCCAGCAGAGCGACAGCGTCCGATACACCCCTCCACTTT. It yields the protein CASRATASDTPLHF.

This clone is medium-sized within its sample. This sequence joins TRBV7-2 and TRBJ1-2; 7 bases are shared with TRBD1. Germline CDR1 SGHTA, CDR2 FQGNSA. This CDR3 comprises 13 residues. Germline trimming cut 5 bases from V and 8 bases from J; bases unmatched to any gene: 8. Here the CDR3 DNA reads TGTGCCAGCAGCGTAACAGGGGTGGTCGGCTACACCTTC. Translating gives CASSVTGVVGYTF. Filled out from reference TRBV7-2 and TRBJ1-2, the complete variable domain reads GAGVSQSPSNKVTEKGKDVELRCDPISGHTALYWYRQSLGQGLEFLIYFQGNSAPDKSGLPSDRFSAERTGGSVSTLTIQRTQQEDSAVYLCASSVTGVVGYTFGSGTRLTVV.

The V call is TRBV28, the J call TRBJ1-1; 7 bases line up with TRBD1. Losses at the gene ends were 6 bases for V and 1 base for J; bases not matched to a gene: 8. Germline lookup yields CDR1 MDHEN and CDR2 SYDVKM. The CDR3 contains 15 residues. The CDR3 DNA reads as TGTGCCAGCAGAGCCTGGGACAGCAAGAACACTGAAGCTTTCTTT. Protein product: CASRAWDSKNTEAFF.

The chain employs TRBV27 and TRBJ1-2; D remains ambiguous. V lost 6 bases to trimming and J lost 4 bases, with 15 bases between them. The CDR3 consists of 14 residues. Germline values: CDR1 MNHEY, CDR2 SMNVEV (reference sequence). This CDR3 is CASRPIQSRYGYTF. Here the CDR3 DNA reads TGTGCCAGCAGGCCGATCCAGAGCCGCTATGGCTACACCTTC.

The chain's CDR3 is CASSDPVDSGPQETQYF. CDR3 nucleotide sequence: TGTGCCAGCAGTGACCCCGTGGATAGCGGGCCCCAAGAGACCCAGTACTTC. The chain carries TRBV2 and TRBJ2-5; 7 bases match TRBD2. With 3 bases clipped from V and 1 base from J, the junction kept 11 bases outside the gene matches. This CDR3 contains 17 residues. Germline V gene lookup returns CDR1 SNHLY and CDR2 FYNNEI.

The chain links TRBV29-1 to TRBJ1-2, with D possibly TRBD1 on 5 matching bases. Trimming left V 7 bases short and J 7 bases short, with 16 bases between. The CDR3 runs to 12 residues. CDR1 is SQVTM and CDR2 is ANQGSEA in the germline V gene. The CDR3 bases are TGCAGCGGTGGGGAGGGGCTGAGTGGCTACACCTTC. It specifies CSGGEGLSGYTF.

The rearrangement links TRBV5-6 to TRBJ2-3; 13 bases line up with TRBD2. Germline lookup yields CDR1 SGHDT and CDR2 YYEEEE. With 2 bases clipped from V and 4 bases from J, the junction kept 1 base outside the gene matches. The CDR3 runs to 15 residues. The DNA for the CDR3 is TGTGCCAGCAGCTTCGGACTAGCGGGAGCAGATACGCAGTATTTT. It encodes CASSFGLAGADTQYF.

This clone is a singleton in its sample. As DNA, the CDR3 is TGTGCCAGCAGCTTGGCTATCGGGACTAGCGGCGGCACAGATACGCAGTATTTT. Translating gives CASSLAIGTSGGTDTQYF. The rearrangement links TRBV5-5 to TRBJ2-3; TRBD2 matches 11 bases. V dropped 0 bases and J dropped 1; count of bases not matched to a gene: 7. The germline V gene has CDR1 SGHKS and CDR2 YYEKEE (reference sequence). The CDR3 has 18 amino acids.

DNA of the CDR3: TGTGCCAGCGGGACCCTGAGCTCCTACGAGCAGTACTTC. Its translation: CASGTLSSYEQYF. The rearrangement uses TRBV19 and TRBJ2-7; D tentatively fits TRBD1 or TRBD2 (5 bases each). The CDR3 loop spans 13 amino acids. V was pared by 9 bases and J by 0 bases, with 12 bases between. CDR1 and CDR2 from the germline V gene are LNHDA and SQIVND (reference sequence).

The rearrangement uses TRBV28 and TRBJ2-7, with 7 bases matching TRBD1. The junction had 9 bases not matched to a gene; V was cut back by 6 bases and J by 4 bases. The germline gives CDR1 MDHEN, CDR2 SYDVKM. The CDR3 totals 14 residues. The CDR3 sequence: CASRPGTQGYEQYF. CDR3 nucleotides: TGTGCCAGCAGGCCAGGGACACAGGGGTACGAGCAGTACTTC.

V usage is TRBV29-1 and J usage is TRBJ2-1; the match to TRBD2 covers 10 bases. CDR1 is SQVTM and CDR2 is ANQGSEA in the germline V gene. The CDR3 extends over 18 amino acids. V shed 7 bases, J shed 5 bases, and the junction held 20 bases outside the gene matches. This CDR3 reads CSAGRLAGAIRGDNEQFF. The CDR3, as DNA: TGCAGCGCCGGCCGGCTAGCGGGAGCTATACGGGGTGACAATGAGCAGTTCTTC.

The chain uses TRBV30 and TRBJ1-1; D unresolved. This CDR3 is built from 15 residues. CDR1 is GTSNPN and CDR2 is SVGIG in the germline V gene (reference sequence). The germline V and J ends were trimmed by 0 bases and 1 base, with 12 bases remaining between them. The CDR3 reads CAWSVWSVKNTEAFF. The CDR3 DNA reads TGTGCCTGGAGTGTATGGTCCGTTAAGAACACTGAAGCTTTCTTT.